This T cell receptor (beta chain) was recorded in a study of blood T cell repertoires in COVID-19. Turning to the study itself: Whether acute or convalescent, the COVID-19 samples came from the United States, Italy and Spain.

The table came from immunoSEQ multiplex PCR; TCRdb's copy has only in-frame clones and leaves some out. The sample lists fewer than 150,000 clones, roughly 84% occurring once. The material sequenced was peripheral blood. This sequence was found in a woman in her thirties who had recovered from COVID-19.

CDR3: CASSLGLAASSYEQYF. The CDR3 DNA reads as TGTGCCAGCAGCCTTGGGCTAGCGGCCAGCTCCTACGAGCAGTACTTC. The chain couples TRBV3-1 (or the pseudogene TRBV3-2) to TRBJ2-7, with 7 bases aligning to TRBD2. Unmatched junction bases numbered 9, after V lost 4 bases and J lost 0 bases. The CDR3 spans 16 residues. The germline gives CDR1 LGHDT, CDR2 YNNKEL (reference sequence).